The TCR beta chain under discussion was sequenced for a study of blood T cells in healthy people across ages. Germline V gene sequence: CDR1 MNHEY, CDR2 SVGAGI. Trimming took off 7 bases at V and 0 bases at J, with 13 bases between the two ends. The CDR3 is 15 residues long. It was with a sample-barcoded 5' primer and a J-beta primer mix that a second PCR of roughly 7 to 12 cycles was run. TCRdb passed the 5' RACE reads through MiXCR, listing each CDR3 protein once. This repertoire shows 630,000 or so distinct CDR3 sequences, 32% found once; its top ten account for 15%. The rearrangement links TRBV6-5 to TRBJ1-5; tentatively, D is TRBD1 (5 bases). The source of this sequence is an elderly woman in good health. The sequencing input was blood. CDR3 nucleotide sequence: TGTGCCAGCAAAAGTACAGGATATAGCAATCAGCCCCAGCATTTT. Residues: CASKSTGYSNQPQHF.